This T cell receptor beta chain was captured by sequencing in a study of blood T cells in healthy people across ages. A second PCR, run for about 6 to 12 cycles, used a sample-barcoded 5' primer plus a J-beta primer mix. TCRdb re-called the 5' RACE reads through MiXCR, storing one row per CDR3 protein. The table shows about 630,000 distinct CDR3 sequences, with around 21% occurring only once. Germline assignment: CDR1 SGHRS and CDR2 YFSETQ. V was pared by 0 bases and J by 3 bases, with 8 bases of the junction left unmatched. CDR3 length equals 17 residues. The clonotype was recovered from a man in his 70s in good health. The chain joins TRBV5-1 to TRBJ1-4, with TRBD1 matching 7 bases. The sample was blood. CDR3 coding DNA: TGCGCCAGCAGCTTGGCCCCCCGGGGGACAGCTAATGAAAAACTGTTTTTT. Translated, it gives CASSLAPRGTANEKLFF. Full variable domain (remainder filled in from reference TRBV5-1 and TRBJ1-4): KAGVTQTPRYLIKTRGQQVTLSCSPISGHRSVSWYQQTPGQGLQFLFEYFSETQRNKGNFPGRFSGRQFSNSRSEMNVSTLELGDSALYLCASSLAPRGTANEKLFFGSGTQLSVL.